This T cell receptor beta chain was obtained from a study of blood T cell repertoires in COVID-19. Study overall: Samples representing acute and convalescent COVID-19 were sourced from the United States, Italy and Spain.

The CDR3 is made up of 15 amino acids. The germline V gene encodes CDR1 MNHEY and CDR2 SMNVEV (reference sequence). Unmatched junction bases numbered 11, after V lost 4 bases and J lost 7 bases. Data came from immunoSEQ multiplex PCR; TCRdb stores just in-frame clones and leaves some out. The table shows some 160,000 clones, with about nine tenths occurring only once. Seattle patients were enrolled while actively infected and followed longitudinally. This rearrangement joins TRBV27 to TRBJ1-2, with 8 bases that match TRBD1. The receptor's source is a man between 18 and 35 years old with COVID-19, enrolled during active disease. Sequencing input: peripheral blood. The CDR3 DNA is TGTGCCAGCAGTTACTCTGCAGGGGGCGGGCGTGGCTACACCTTC. This encodes CASSYSAGGGRGYTF.